These T cell receptor beta chains were read from a single sample in a study of T cell clonotyping in hematopoietic cell transplantation. Generated by immunoSEQ multiplex PCR, the TCRdb table keeps only in-frame clones and is missing some. The table shows about 9,000 clones, with roughly 84% occurring only once. This specimen was peripheral blood mononuclear cells, taken before stem cell transplant. The receptors come from a man in his 60s with acute myeloid leukemia. Some clones in this sample may be carry-over from other donors' samples. Each CDR3 is given with its conserved first and last residue. Fields, in order: CDR3 protein, V gene, clone size, J gene. Rows may omit the clone size; those that give it use once, few, many or a size class.

CASSLRYNEQFF TRBV28 - TRBJ2-1
CASSGDRPESYNEQFF TRBV2 few TRBJ2-1
CAWTTAIASMGYGYTF TRBV30 - TRBJ1-2
CASSVGESSGNTIYF TRBV9 - TRBJ1-3
CASSNLAGMLGRQFF TRBV13 few TRBJ2-1
CASSVGQVNSPLHF TRBV13 - TRBJ1-6
CASSLGGTSGKDTQYF TRBV9 - TRBJ2-3
CASSFGLESGYTF TRBV5-4 few TRBJ1-2
CASSLDSLEQYF TRBV7-6 - TRBJ2-7
CAWSTGTGNEQFF TRBV30 - TRBJ2-1
CATETVQETQYF TRBV2 - TRBJ2-5
CTVGRGNLDNEQFF TRBV6-1 - TRBJ2-1
CASSQDPNYGYTF TRBV19 - TRBJ1-2
CASSQDPWGQGEDYGYTF TRBV14 - TRBJ1-2
CASSLSGGPTEAFF TRBV5-1 once TRBJ1-1
CASSQRSSYEQYF TRBV4-1 - TRBJ2-7
CTTAGLAGRYEQYF TRBV1 - TRBJ2-7
CASSPPAGGGAEAFF TRBV6-5 - TRBJ1-1
CASSWSMGGLQPQHF TRBV28 - TRBJ1-5